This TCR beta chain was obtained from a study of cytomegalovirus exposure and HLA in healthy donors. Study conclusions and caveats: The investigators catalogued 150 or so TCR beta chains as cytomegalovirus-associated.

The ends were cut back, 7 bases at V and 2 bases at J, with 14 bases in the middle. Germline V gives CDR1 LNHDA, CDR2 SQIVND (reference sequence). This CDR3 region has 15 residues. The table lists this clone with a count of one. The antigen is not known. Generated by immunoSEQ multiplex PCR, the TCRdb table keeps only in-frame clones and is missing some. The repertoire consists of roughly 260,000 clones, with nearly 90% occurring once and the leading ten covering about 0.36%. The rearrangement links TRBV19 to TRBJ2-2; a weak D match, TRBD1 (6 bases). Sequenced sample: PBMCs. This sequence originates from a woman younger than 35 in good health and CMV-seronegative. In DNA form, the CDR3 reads TGTGCCAGTACCTTTAGGGACACCAACACCGGGGAGCTGTTTTTT. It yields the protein CASTFRDTNTGELFF.